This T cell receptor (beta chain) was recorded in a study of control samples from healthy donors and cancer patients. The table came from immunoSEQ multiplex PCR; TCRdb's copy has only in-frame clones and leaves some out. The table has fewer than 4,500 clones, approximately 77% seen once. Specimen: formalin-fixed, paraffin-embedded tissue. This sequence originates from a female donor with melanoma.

In DNA, the CDR3 is TGTGCCAGCAGCCAAGGACCGGGACCCTCTGGAAACACCATATATTTT. Translating it yields CASSQGPGPSGNTIYF. This chain connects TRBV3-1 (or the pseudogene TRBV3-2) to TRBJ1-3, with a tentative D call TRBD1 (5 bases). Germline loops: CDR1 LGHDT, CDR2 YNNKEL (reference sequence). This CDR3 has 16 amino acids. The V end lost 1 base, the J end lost 0 bases, and 10 bases lay between the germline ends.